Below are 20 T cell receptor beta chains sequenced from a single sample in a study of regulatory T cells in long-lasting Graves disease. Time point reported: newly diagnosed GD, antithyroid drugs for less than 3 months. The authors made the TCR library using RNA they extracted from PBMCs. Construction of the TCR beta libraries employed iRepertoire HTBI primers in conjunction with Arm-PCR of CDR3 regions. A single record per CDR3 protein comes from TCRdb applying MiXCR to the multiplex PCR reads. The sample shows around 250,000 distinct CDR3 sequences, 15% to 20% of them seen only once. This material consisted of peripheral blood mononuclear cells (PBMCs), taken at new diagnosis, from a patient treated with antithyroid drugs. Source of these receptors: a female donor with Graves disease.

Note on this clonotype: At one end the junction does not follow the germline gene, possibly because of a read error. This chain uses TRBV6-1 with TRBJ2-1, with D hard to call. This CDR3 contains 14 residues. Germline assignment: CDR1 MNHNS and CDR2 SASEGT. As DNA, the CDR3 is TGTGCCGGCAGCAATCCGGGTGGAAACAATGAGCAGTTCTTC. Its translation: CAGSNPGGNNEQFF.

This clonotype turned up a few times. The rearrangement uses TRBV19 and TRBJ2-3; 7 bases map to TRBD2. CDR1 and CDR2 from the germline V gene are LNHDA and SQIVND (reference sequence). J gave up 1 base and V 5 bases, and 9 bases lay outside the gene matches. This CDR3 is 16 amino acids long. This CDR3 is CASSSPSGKGTDTQYF. CDR3 nucleotides: TGTGCCAGTAGTTCACCAAGCGGGAAGGGCACAGATACGCAGTATTTT.

In its sample, this clonotype was seen many times. The V gene is TRBV4-3, the J gene TRBJ1-2, with D perhaps TRBD1 (6 bases). Germline assignment: CDR1 LGHNA and CDR2 YSLEER. This CDR3 spans 13 amino acids. Trimming stripped 5 bases from V and 8 bases from J, with 15 bases between. CDR3 region: CASSTNRETGYTF. The CDR3, as DNA: TGCGCCAGCAGCACTAACAGGGAAACCGGCTACACCTTC.

This clonotype was counted many times. This sequence joins TRBV10-3 and TRBJ1-2; D is undetermined. This CDR3 has 11 residues. Germline V gene sequence: CDR1 ENHRY, CDR2 SYGVKD. Trimming pared 3 bases from V and 8 bases from J, leaving 7 bases between. CDR3 in amino acids: CAISEGAGYTF. In DNA, the CDR3 is TGTGCCATCAGTGAAGGAGCCGGCTACACCTTC.

This clonotype was seen repeatedly, ten times or more. The chain recombines TRBV11-2 with TRBJ2-1, with 7 bases lining up with TRBD2. The J segment lost 3 bases and the V segment lost 5 bases, leaving 13 bases of the junction unmatched. There are 17 residues in the CDR3. CDR1 is SGHAT and CDR2 is FQNNGV in the germline V gene. CDR3 nucleotide sequence: TGTGCCAGCAGCCCAATCAAGGGGCTAGCGGACTACAATGAGCAGTTCTTC. Translation: CASSPIKGLADYNEQFF.

This clonotype was seen repeatedly, ten times or more. The junction and the germline gene differ at one end; a read error may be behind it. The V and J genes are TRBV20-1 and TRBJ2-7; TRBD2 matches at 13 bases. The CDR3 runs to 12 residues. Per germline, CDR1 DFQATT and CDR2 SNEGSKA (reference sequence). As DNA, the CDR3 is TGCAGTGCTAGAGGGACTAGCGGGAGTGTTATCTTC. Amino acid sequence: CSARGTSGSVIF.

Concerning this clonotype itself: A much larger clonotype is one base distant, so this may be a read error. The chain carries TRBV12-3 or TRBV12-4 and TRBJ1-2; weak D call: TRBD1 (5 bases). The CDR3 covers 15 residues. The V end lost 5 bases, the J end lost 2 bases, and 15 bases lay between the germline ends. The CDR3 bases are TGTGCCAGCAGTGAGGTGACAGCTAAAAACTATGGCTACACCTTC. Amino acids: CASSEVTAKNYGYTF.

This clonotype was detected many times. The chain employs TRBV19 and TRBJ2-7; 7 bases align to TRBD2. Trimming removed 1 base from V and 1 base from J; junction bases left unmatched: 4. The CDR3 spans 15 residues. Germline V gives CDR1 LNHDA, CDR2 SQIVND (reference sequence). CDR3 nucleotide sequence: TGTGCCAGTAGTATAGGGACTAGTCTTTCCTACGAGCAGTACTTC. Encoded protein: CASSIGTSLSYEQYF. Drawing the rest from reference TRBV19 and TRBJ2-7, the complete variable domain is DGGITQSPKYLFRKEGQNVTLSCEQNLNHDAMYWYRQDPGQGLRLIYYSQIVNDFQKGDIAEGYSVSREKKESFPLTVTSAQKNPTAFYLCASSIGTSLSYEQYFGPGTRLTVT.

This clonotype was recorded at least ten times. V usage is TRBV6-5 and J usage is TRBJ2-1, with D perhaps TRBD2 (6 bases). Trimming shortened V by 2 bases and J by 6 bases, and 14 bases separated the two germline ends. Germline CDR1 MNHEY, CDR2 SVGAGI. CDR3 length: 15 residues. The CDR3 DNA reads TGTGCCAGCAGTTACGTCGAAGCGGGCGGCAATGAGCAGTTCTTC. Translating gives CASSYVEAGGNEQFF.

As to this clonotype: One base away lies a much larger clone, so this may be a sequencing read error. The chain carries TRBV19 and TRBJ2-7; D is perhaps TRBD2 (5 bases). Germline CDR1 and CDR2: LNHDA and SQIVND (reference sequence). This CDR3 spans 13 amino acids. This chain's CDR3 is CAGSILTTGEQYF. CDR3 DNA: TGTGCCGGTAGTATCTTGACTACGGGGGAGCAGTACTTC. The full variable domain, completed using reference TRBV19 and TRBJ2-7, is DGGITQSPKYLFRKEGQNVTLSCEQNLNHDAMYWYRQDPGQGLRLIYYSQIVNDFQKGDIAEGYSVSREKKESFPLTVTSAQKNPTAFYLCAGSILTTGEQYFGPGTRLTVT.

Points on this clonotype: A much bigger clone sits one base away, suggesting this may be a read error. Likely a read error: the CDR3 ends without its conserved phenylalanine or tryptophan. This rearrangement joins TRBV19 to TRBJ1-1, with D possibly matching TRBD1 (6 bases). V lost 9 bases to trimming and J lost 0 bases, with 8 bases between them. The CDR3 is 12 amino acids. The germline V gene has CDR1 LNHDA and CDR2 SQIVND (reference sequence). CDR3 in amino acids: CASRGVNTEAFL. The CDR3 DNA sequence: TGTGCCAGCAGGGGCGTGAACACTGAAGCTTTCCTT.

The sample holds many counts of this clonotype. The chain carries TRBV30 and TRBJ2-7; TRBD2 is a possible D gene (5 bases). In germline, CDR1 is GTSNPN, CDR2 SVGIG (reference sequence). V lost 3 bases and J 2 bases, leaving 14 bases between the germline ends. The CDR3 consists of 14 residues. CDR3: CAWSSPPGAYEQYF. CDR3 sequence (DNA): TGTGCCTGGAGCTCCCCCCCCGGGGCCTACGAGCAGTACTTC.

The sample holds many counts of this clonotype. V is TRBV7-2 and J is TRBJ2-5; the match to TRBD2 covers 8 bases. The germline CDR1 and CDR2 sequences are SGHTA and FQGNSA. This CDR3 is 14 amino acids long. The J segment lost 5 bases and the V segment lost 6 bases, leaving 8 bases of the junction unmatched. The CDR3 loop reads CASSLSGRWETQYF. CDR3 nucleotide sequence: TGTGCCAGCAGTCTCAGCGGGAGATGGGAGACCCAGTACTTC.

This clonotype was observed many times. The chain joins TRBV7-2 to TRBJ2-7; 8 nucleotides align to TRBD2. Germline V CDR1 and CDR2: SGHTA, FQGNSA. Trimming removed 1 base from V and 12 bases from J; junction bases left unmatched: 11. The CDR3 has 14 residues. CDR3 residues: CASSLGAAGATRYF. The CDR3 DNA follows: TGTGCCAGCAGCTTAGGTGCAGCGGGAGCTACCCGGTACTTC.

This rearrangement joins TRBV6-1 to TRBJ2-1; tentatively, D is TRBD2 (6 bases). V was shortened by 6 bases and J by 9 bases, with 18 bases between the two germline ends. From germline, CDR1 is MNHNS and CDR2 SASEGT. CDR3 length: 14 amino acids. CDR3 in amino acids: CASSLVTSPPEQFF. The CDR3 bases are TGTGCCAGCAGCTTAGTAACTAGCCCGCCTGAGCAGTTCTTC.

This clonotype was detected many times. CDR3 amino acids: CASSRSGTRAFF. CDR3 DNA: TGTGCCAGCAGCCGTTCCGGGACACGGGCTTTCTTT. The genes are TRBV11-3 and TRBJ1-1, with a tentative D call TRBD1 (6 bases). This CDR3 region has 12 residues. Germline CDR1 and CDR2: SGHNT and YENEEA. Trimming left V 5 bases short and J 11 bases short, with 15 bases between.

Many counts were recorded for this clonotype. This sequence joins TRBV7-9 and TRBJ1-2; TRBD1 matches at 10 bases. The V gene end was trimmed by 4 bases and the J gene end by 4 bases; junction bases not matched to a gene: 6. Germline V CDR1 and CDR2: SEHNR, FQNEAQ (reference sequence). There are 15 residues in the CDR3. CDR3 in amino acids: CASSWGQGLGYGYTF. CDR3 nucleotide sequence: TGTGCCAGCAGCTGGGGACAGGGGCTAGGCTATGGCTACACCTTC.

At least ten counts were recorded for this clonotype. The chain has TRBV7-2 and TRBJ2-1; D may be TRBD1 or TRBD2 (5 bases each). V lost 6 bases and J 0 bases, leaving 15 bases between the germline ends. The germline V gene has CDR1 SGHTA and CDR2 FQGNSA. This CDR3 is 16 amino acids long. CDR3 coding DNA: TGTGCCAGCAGTCAGCTAGGGGACCTCTCCTACAATGAGCAGTTCTTC. This codes for CASSQLGDLSYNEQFF.

This clonotype showed up just a few times. This chain links TRBV4-1 with TRBJ2-2; D unresolved. The V end was cut by 0 bases, the J end by 3 bases, with 23 bases between. The length of the CDR3 is 20 residues. Germline V lookup: CDR1 MGHRA, CDR2 YSYEKL. CDR3 sequence: CASSQDQAMVTEQYTGELFF. Here the CDR3 DNA reads TGCGCCAGCAGCCAAGATCAGGCTATGGTGACTGAGCAGTACACCGGGGAGCTGTTTTTT.

At least ten counts were recorded for this clonotype. The V call is TRBV7-3, the J call TRBJ2-1; 14 bases fit TRBD2. The CDR3 loop spans 16 amino acids. The trim removed 3 bases at V and 8 bases at J, leaving 6 bases unmatched. Germline values: CDR1 SGHTA, CDR2 FQGTGA. The CDR3 sequence: CASSFLGLAGGDEQFF. In DNA, the CDR3 is TGTGCCAGCAGCTTCCTCGGACTAGCGGGAGGTGATGAGCAGTTCTTC.